This T cell receptor (beta chain) was recorded in a study of cytomegalovirus exposure and HLA in healthy donors. PCR primers comprised 60 Vbeta and 13 Jbeta primers. Sequenced by immunoSEQ multiplex PCR; TCRdb stores in-frame clones only, minus some. The sample has 150,000 or so clones; roughly 70% are singletons. This CDR3 comprises 15 residues. V was clipped by 5 bases and J by 4 bases; unmatched bases: 10. Germline loops: CDR1 LNHDA, CDR2 SQIVND (reference sequence). Though nominally healthy at sampling, donors likely had unrecorded immune exposures. The sample consisted of PBMCs. The chain joins TRBV19 to TRBJ1-1, with 7 bases aligning to TRBD1. The receptor's source is a man between 25 and 39 years old in good health and CMV-seronegative. Here the CDR3 reads CASSPTSTGFTEAFF. For the CDR3, the DNA is TGTGCCAGTAGTCCTACCTCGACAGGGTTCACTGAAGCTTTCTTT.